These T cell receptor beta chains were read from a single sample in a study of shared clonotypes between healthy human individuals. Clones were sequenced by immunoSEQ multiplex PCR, and TCRdb holds only the in-frame ones, with some missing. The repertoire includes more than 2 million clones, roughly 94% of them detected once, and more than 0.1% sits in the top ten. Sequencing was done on a sample of naive CD4+ T cells sorted from blood. The receptors originated from a man between 18 and 35 years old in good health. Both conserved end residues are part of each CDR3. The D gene is left open where the match is weak. Expanded clones get a size class; other rows say once, few or many, or leave the size out.

j_gene: TRBJ1-1
d_gene: NA
abundance: once
v_gene: TRBV2
CDR3aa: CASTPWGRSNTEAFF
CDR3nt: TGTGCCAGCACCCCCTGGGGCAGGAGCAACACTGAAGCTTTCTTT

j_gene: TRBJ2-2
d_gene: NA
abundance: once
v_gene: TRBV5-1
CDR3aa: CASSPGTANTGELFF
CDR3nt: TGCGCCAGCAGCCCAGGGACCGCGAACACCGGGGAGCTGTTTTTT

j_gene: TRBJ2-1
d_gene: TRBD2
abundance: NA
v_gene: TRBV6-1
CDR3aa: CASSELSSGSFSYNEQFF
CDR3nt: TGTGCCAGCAGTGAACTGTCTAGCGGGAGTTTCTCCTACAATGAGCAGTTCTTC

j_gene: TRBJ2-1
d_gene: TRBD2
abundance: NA
v_gene: TRBV6-5
CDR3aa: CASSPSGSSYNEQFF
CDR3nt: TGTGCCAGCAGCCCCAGCGGGAGCTCCTACAATGAGCAGTTCTTC

j_gene: TRBJ2-2
d_gene: NA
abundance: NA
v_gene: TRBV19
CDR3aa: CASSTEAYTGELFF
CDR3nt: TGTGCCAGTAGTACGGAGGCTTACACCGGGGAGCTGTTTTTT

j_gene: TRBJ2-3
d_gene: NA
abundance: NA
v_gene: TRBV29-1
CDR3aa: CSVEPRATDTQYF
CDR3nt: TGCAGCGTTGAACCCAGGGCCACAGATACGCAGTATTTT

j_gene: TRBJ1-3
d_gene: NA
abundance: NA
v_gene: TRBV28
CDR3aa: CASAWQGLISGNTIYF
CDR3nt: TGTGCCAGCGCATGGCAGGGGCTTATATCCGGAAACACCATATATTTT

j_gene: TRBJ1-1
d_gene: NA
abundance: once
v_gene: TRBV10-1
CDR3aa: CASSESKTEAFF
CDR3nt: TGCGCCAGCAGTGAGTCGAAGACTGAAGCTTTCTTT

j_gene: TRBJ1-1
d_gene: TRBD1
abundance: NA
v_gene: TRBV19
CDR3aa: CASSGQGIGLAEAFF
CDR3nt: TGTGCCAGTAGCGGACAGGGGATTGGGTTAGCTGAAGCTTTCTTT

j_gene: TRBJ1-5
d_gene: NA
abundance: NA
v_gene: TRBV6-5
CDR3aa: CASSYGHPNQPQHF
CDR3nt: TGTGCCAGCAGTTACGGACACCCTAATCAGCCCCAGCATTTT

j_gene: TRBJ2-6
d_gene: NA
abundance: once
v_gene: TRBV6-5
CDR3aa: CASRRKPSGANVLTF
CDR3nt: TGTGCCAGCAGACGCAAACCCTCTGGGGCCAACGTCCTGACTTTC

j_gene: TRBJ2-3
d_gene: NA
abundance: NA
v_gene: TRBV7-9
CDR3aa: CASSSGGETDTQYF
CDR3nt: TGTGCCAGCAGCTCAGGCGGGGAAACAGATACGCAGTATTTT

j_gene: TRBJ2-5
d_gene: TRBD2
abundance: NA
v_gene: TRBV9
CDR3aa: CASSPMGLAVQETQYF
CDR3nt: TGTGCCAGCAGCCCAATGGGACTAGCGGTCCAAGAGACCCAGTACTTC

j_gene: TRBJ2-7
d_gene: TRBD1
abundance: NA
v_gene: TRBV30
CDR3aa: CAWTVQGAHYEQYF
CDR3nt: TGTGCCTGGACCGTACAGGGGGCGCACTACGAGCAGTACTTC

j_gene: TRBJ1-6
d_gene: NA
abundance: NA
v_gene: TRBV11-2
CDR3aa: CASSPGLSSYNSPLHF
CDR3nt: TGTGCCAGCAGCCCAGGGTTGAGCTCCTATAATTCACCCCTCCACTTT

j_gene: TRBJ1-1
d_gene: NA
abundance: NA
v_gene: TRBV30
CDR3aa: CAWSTRVMDTEAFF
CDR3nt: TGTGCCTGGAGTACTAGGGTGATGGACACTGAAGCTTTCTTT

j_gene: TRBJ1-2
d_gene: NA
abundance: NA
v_gene: TRBV4-3
CDR3aa: CASSQEGGYTF
CDR3nt: TGCGCCAGCAGCCAAGAAGGCGGCTACACCTTC

j_gene: TRBJ2-3
d_gene: TRBD2
abundance: NA
v_gene: TRBV9
CDR3aa: CASSSGRATADTQYF
CDR3nt: TGTGCCAGCAGCTCCGGGAGGGCCACAGCAGATACGCAGTATTTT

j_gene: TRBJ1-3
d_gene: NA
abundance: once
v_gene: TRBV9
CDR3aa: CASSAEGTTSGNTIYF
CDR3nt: TGTGCCAGCAGCGCTGAGGGGACGACCTCTGGAAACACCATATATTTT

j_gene: TRBJ2-1
d_gene: TRBD1
abundance: NA
v_gene: TRBV7-9
CDR3aa: CASSLGTGVANEQFF
CDR3nt: TGTGCCAGCAGCCTCGGGACAGGGGTGGCAAATGAGCAGTTCTTC

j_gene: TRBJ2-7
d_gene: TRBD1
abundance: NA
v_gene: TRBV2
CDR3aa: CASSGGQGSAYEQYF
CDR3nt: TGTGCCAGCAGTGGAGGACAGGGGAGCGCCTACGAGCAGTACTTC

j_gene: TRBJ2-2
d_gene: NA
abundance: NA
v_gene: TRBV18
CDR3aa: CASSISEPSGRWNTGELFF
CDR3nt: TGTGCCAGCTCAATTAGCGAGCCGTCGGGGCGATGGAACACCGGGGAGCTGTTTTTT

j_gene: TRBJ2-3
d_gene: TRBD2
abundance: NA
v_gene: TRBV9
CDR3aa: CASSSTSGRATFYADTQYF
CDR3nt: TGTGCCAGCAGCTCTACTAGCGGGAGGGCCACATTTTATGCAGATACGCAGTATTTT

j_gene: TRBJ2-3
d_gene: NA
abundance: NA
v_gene: TRBV21-1
CDR3aa: CASSHTSGSGSSTDTQYF
CDR3nt: TGTGCCAGCAGCCATACTAGCGGGAGCGGGTCTAGCACAGATACGCAGTATTTT

j_gene: TRBJ1-1
d_gene: TRBD1
abundance: NA
v_gene: TRBV7-2
CDR3aa: CASSIDRATEAFF
CDR3nt: TGTGCCAGCAGCATCGACAGGGCCACTGAAGCTTTCTTT

j_gene: TRBJ2-1
d_gene: NA
abundance: NA
v_gene: TRBV11-2
CDR3aa: CASSSDPNEQFF
CDR3nt: TGTGCCAGCAGCTCCGACCCTAATGAGCAGTTCTTC

j_gene: TRBJ2-3
d_gene: TRBD1
abundance: NA
v_gene: TRBV7-2
CDR3aa: CASSLAGTGEGTQYF
CDR3nt: TGTGCCAGCAGCTTAGCCGGGACAGGGGAGGGAACGCAGTATTTT

j_gene: TRBJ2-3
d_gene: TRBD2
abundance: NA
v_gene: TRBV30
CDR3aa: CAWTRLAGAPRDTQYF
CDR3nt: TGTGCCTGGACCCGACTAGCGGGGGCTCCCCGAGATACGCAGTATTTT

j_gene: TRBJ2-1
d_gene: NA
abundance: NA
v_gene: TRBV11-2
CDR3aa: CASSLEIGSYNEQFF
CDR3nt: TGTGCCAGCAGCTTAGAAATCGGCAGTTACAATGAGCAGTTCTTC

j_gene: TRBJ2-7
d_gene: NA
abundance: NA
v_gene: TRBV9
CDR3aa: CASSAGSASSYEQYF
CDR3nt: TGTGCCAGCAGCGCCGGCTCGGCGAGCTCCTACGAGCAGTACTTC

j_gene: TRBJ2-1
d_gene: NA
abundance: NA
v_gene: TRBV29-1
CDR3aa: CSVEQGNSYNEQFF
CDR3nt: TGCAGCGTTGAACAGGGCAACTCCTACAATGAGCAGTTCTTC

j_gene: TRBJ1-6
d_gene: NA
abundance: NA
v_gene: TRBV15
CDR3aa: CATSRDRSPGHSYNSPLHF
CDR3nt: TGTGCCACCAGCAGAGATCGTTCCCCGGGACACTCCTATAATTCACCCCTCCACTTT

j_gene: TRBJ2-1
d_gene: NA
abundance: NA
v_gene: TRBV2
CDR3aa: CASNPERSSYNEQFF
CDR3nt: TGTGCCAGCAACCCGGAGAGGAGCTCCTACAATGAGCAGTTCTTC

j_gene: TRBJ2-5
d_gene: NA
abundance: NA
v_gene: TRBV4-1
CDR3aa: CASSQDLLADTWGQETQYF
CDR3nt: TGCGCCAGCAGCCAAGATCTTTTGGCTGACACGTGGGGACAAGAGACCCAGTACTTC

j_gene: TRBJ2-3
d_gene: TRBD2
abundance: NA
v_gene: TRBV5-1
CDR3aa: CASSPAPSAGEGRTDTQYF
CDR3nt: TGCGCCAGCAGCCCTGCCCCTTCGGCGGGAGAAGGTCGGACAGATACGCAGTATTTT

j_gene: TRBJ1-1
d_gene: NA
abundance: NA
v_gene: TRBV5-1
CDR3aa: CASRTGTNTEAFF
CDR3nt: TGCGCCAGCAGAACAGGGACGAACACTGAAGCTTTCTTT

j_gene: TRBJ2-1
d_gene: TRBD2
abundance: NA
v_gene: TRBV5-1
CDR3aa: CASRPESGNSYNEQFF
CDR3nt: TGCGCCAGCAGACCCGAAAGCGGGAACTCCTACAATGAGCAGTTCTTC

j_gene: TRBJ2-1
d_gene: NA
abundance: NA
v_gene: TRBV6-5
CDR3aa: CASSSPGLSYNEQFF
CDR3nt: TGTGCCAGCAGTTCCCCGGGATTATCCTACAATGAGCAGTTCTTC

j_gene: TRBJ2-3
d_gene: TRBD2
abundance: NA
v_gene: TRBV9
CDR3aa: CASSVGSGAIGGTDTQYF
CDR3nt: TGTGCCAGCAGCGTTGGTAGCGGGGCGATTGGGGGCACAGATACGCAGTATTTT

j_gene: TRBJ1-4
d_gene: NA
abundance: NA
v_gene: TRBV18
CDR3aa: CASSRGRDPGQGEKLFF
CDR3nt: TGTGCCAGCTCACGCGGCCGGGACCCTGGGCAAGGTGAAAAACTGTTTTTT

j_gene: TRBJ2-7
d_gene: TRBD2
abundance: NA
v_gene: TRBV18
CDR3aa: CASSPRAGEQYF
CDR3nt: TGTGCCAGCTCACCACGAGCGGGGGAGCAGTACTTC

j_gene: TRBJ1-4
d_gene: NA
abundance: NA
v_gene: TRBV7-2
CDR3aa: CASSDPGRGQLFF
CDR3nt: TGTGCCAGCAGCGACCCCGGCAGGGGCCAACTGTTTTTT

j_gene: TRBJ2-5
d_gene: TRBD2
abundance: NA
v_gene: TRBV10-1
CDR3aa: CASSPSSGSRETQYF
CDR3nt: TGCGCCAGCAGTCCCAGTAGCGGGAGCCGGGAGACCCAGTACTTC

j_gene: TRBJ2-1
d_gene: TRBD2
abundance: NA
v_gene: TRBV4-3
CDR3aa: CASSLGTSGVNEQFF
CDR3nt: TGCGCCAGCAGCCTGGGGACTAGCGGGGTCAATGAGCAGTTCTTC

j_gene: TRBJ2-1
d_gene: NA
abundance: NA
v_gene: TRBV7-6
CDR3aa: CASSLDNNEQFF
CDR3nt: TGTGCCAGCAGCTTAGACAACAATGAGCAGTTCTTC

j_gene: TRBJ1-2
d_gene: TRBD1
abundance: NA
v_gene: TRBV28
CDR3aa: CASSLSPGGNYGYTF
CDR3nt: TGTGCCAGCAGTTTATCCCCAGGGGGGAACTATGGCTACACCTTC

j_gene: TRBJ2-7
d_gene: TRBD2
abundance: NA
v_gene: TRBV11-2
CDR3aa: CASSLEREVSYEQYF
CDR3nt: TGTGCCAGCAGCTTAGAGCGGGAGGTCTCCTACGAGCAGTACTTC

j_gene: TRBJ2-3
d_gene: NA
abundance: NA
v_gene: TRBV6-6
CDR3aa: CASSQPDTQYF
CDR3nt: TGTGCCAGCAGTCAACCAGATACGCAGTATTTT

j_gene: TRBJ1-6
d_gene: TRBD1
abundance: NA
v_gene: TRBV6-5
CDR3aa: CASSYGQGNSPLHF
CDR3nt: TGTGCCAGCAGTTACGGACAGGGTAATTCACCCCTCCACTTT

j_gene: TRBJ2-7
d_gene: TRBD1
abundance: NA
v_gene: TRBV7-8
CDR3aa: CASSAVQGVGEQYF
CDR3nt: TGTGCCAGCAGCGCGGTACAGGGGGTCGGCGAGCAGTACTTC

j_gene: TRBJ1-4
d_gene: NA
abundance: NA
v_gene: TRBV2
CDR3aa: CAGRGRRNEKLFF
CDR3nt: TGTGCCGGAAGGGGACGGAGGAATGAAAAACTGTTTTTT

j_gene: TRBJ1-4
d_gene: NA
abundance: NA
v_gene: TRBV29-1
CDR3aa: CSVQAGTTNEKLFF
CDR3nt: TGCAGCGTTCAGGCCGGGACAACTAATGAAAAACTGTTTTTT

j_gene: TRBJ1-4
d_gene: TRBD1
abundance: NA
v_gene: TRBV4-1
CDR3aa: CASSQVFPGQAVLKLFF
CDR3nt: TGCGCCAGCAGCCAAGTTTTCCCGGGACAGGCCGTTCTTAAACTGTTTTTT

j_gene: TRBJ2-1
d_gene: NA
abundance: once
v_gene: TRBV6-5
CDR3aa: CASKRFNEQFF
CDR3nt: TGTGCCAGCAAACGGTTCAATGAGCAGTTCTTC